The entry below gives a single T cell receptor beta chain sequence along with its context. Its specific antigen is unknown. The record has no base qualities; no much larger clone is one base away. The data stem from a study of T cell repertoires in cytomegalovirus infection (dated by TCRdb to about 2019). Some background on the complete study: Donor HLA type was relevant to the analysis, as public TCR beta signatures indicated carriage of CMV infection together with the matching HLA type.

TCRdb shows the sequencer as Illumina HiSeq 1500. The public reads were run again by TCRdb, first through fastp at Q25 and then through MiXCR, and only productive beta chains were kept. Rows with a matching CDR3 protein are joined into one entry that keeps the most common DNA and genes. For this sample the table gives around 260,000 distinct CDR3 sequences, of which roughly 10% were detected only once. More than 13% of the sample comes from the top ten. Overall results and qualifications from the work: The ex vivo response was dominated by HLA-C-restricted CMV-specific TCR beta clonotypes, and the single most frequent clonotype in two of eight donors was supplied by these HLA-C-restricted clonotypes. In both this cohort and an independent cohort of approximately 350 donors, the cumulative frequency of public TCR beta family members distinguished carriers of CMV infection plus the relevant HLA type.

The CDR3 contains 15 residues, cysteine and phenylalanine counted. Kept here is only the CDR3 DNA, which spans 45 bases and is read in frame from base 1. V is reduced by 5 bases and J by 6 bases, leaving a spacing of 17 bases between them. CDR1 and CDR2, looked up from the germline V gene, are MNHEY and SVGAGI. This clonotype was obtained from a human donor in good health (CMV status not recorded). Some clones in this sample may be carry-over from other donors' samples. Recombination connected TRBV6-5 to TRBJ2-4, and perhaps TRBD2 as D gene, on 5 matching bases. The sequenced material came from PBMCs. The DNA is TGTGCCAGCAGTCGTGACTACACCCCCGGAAACATTCAGTACTTC. It translates to CASSRDYTPGNIQYF.